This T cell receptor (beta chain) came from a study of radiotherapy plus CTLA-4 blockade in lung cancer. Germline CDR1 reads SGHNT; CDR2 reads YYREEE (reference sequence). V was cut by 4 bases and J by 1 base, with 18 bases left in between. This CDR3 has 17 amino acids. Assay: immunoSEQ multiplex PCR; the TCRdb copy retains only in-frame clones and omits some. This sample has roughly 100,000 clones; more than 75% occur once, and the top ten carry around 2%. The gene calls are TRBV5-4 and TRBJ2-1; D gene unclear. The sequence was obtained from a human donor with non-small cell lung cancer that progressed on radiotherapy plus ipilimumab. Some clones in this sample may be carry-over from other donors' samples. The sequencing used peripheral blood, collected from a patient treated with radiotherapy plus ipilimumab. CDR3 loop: CASSLRPAFVSYNEQFF. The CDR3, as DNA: TGTGCCAGCAGCCTGAGGCCAGCCTTTGTGTCCTACAATGAGCAGTTCTTC.